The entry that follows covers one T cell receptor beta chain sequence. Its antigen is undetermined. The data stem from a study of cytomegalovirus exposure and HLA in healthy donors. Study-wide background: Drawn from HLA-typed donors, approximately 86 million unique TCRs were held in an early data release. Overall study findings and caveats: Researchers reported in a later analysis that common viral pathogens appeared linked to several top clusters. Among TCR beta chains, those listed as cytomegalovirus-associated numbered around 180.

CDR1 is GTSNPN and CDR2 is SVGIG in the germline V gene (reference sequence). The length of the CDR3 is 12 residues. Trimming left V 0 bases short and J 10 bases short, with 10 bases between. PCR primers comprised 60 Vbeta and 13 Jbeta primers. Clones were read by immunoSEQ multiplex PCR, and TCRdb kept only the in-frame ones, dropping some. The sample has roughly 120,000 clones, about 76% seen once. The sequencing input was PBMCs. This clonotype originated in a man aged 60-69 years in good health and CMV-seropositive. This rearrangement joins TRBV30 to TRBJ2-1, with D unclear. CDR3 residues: CAWSVRRGEQFF. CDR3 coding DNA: TGTGCCTGGAGTGTACGTCGAGGAGAGCAGTTCTTC. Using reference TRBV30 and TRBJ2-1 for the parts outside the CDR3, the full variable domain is SQTIHQWPATLVQPVGSPLSLECTVEGTSNPNLYWYRQAAGRGLQLLFYSVGIGQISSEVPQNLSASRPQDRQFILSSKKLLLSDSGFYLCAWSVRRGEQFFGPGTRLTVL.